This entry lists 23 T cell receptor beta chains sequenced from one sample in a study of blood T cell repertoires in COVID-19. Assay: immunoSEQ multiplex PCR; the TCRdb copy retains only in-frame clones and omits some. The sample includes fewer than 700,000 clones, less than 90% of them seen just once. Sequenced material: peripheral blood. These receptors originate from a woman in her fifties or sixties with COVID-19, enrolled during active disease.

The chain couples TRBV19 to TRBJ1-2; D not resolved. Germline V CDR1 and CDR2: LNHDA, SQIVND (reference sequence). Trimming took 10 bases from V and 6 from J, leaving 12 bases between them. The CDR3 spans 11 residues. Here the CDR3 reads CATRVMDGYTF. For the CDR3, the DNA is TGTGCCACGAGGGTCATGGATGGCTACACCTTC.

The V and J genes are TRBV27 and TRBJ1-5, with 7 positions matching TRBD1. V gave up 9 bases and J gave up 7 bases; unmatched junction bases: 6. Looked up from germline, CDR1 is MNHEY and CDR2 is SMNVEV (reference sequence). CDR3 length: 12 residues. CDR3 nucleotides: TGTGCCAGTGGTCGAGGGGGCCAGCCCCAGCATTTT. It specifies CASGRGGQPQHF.

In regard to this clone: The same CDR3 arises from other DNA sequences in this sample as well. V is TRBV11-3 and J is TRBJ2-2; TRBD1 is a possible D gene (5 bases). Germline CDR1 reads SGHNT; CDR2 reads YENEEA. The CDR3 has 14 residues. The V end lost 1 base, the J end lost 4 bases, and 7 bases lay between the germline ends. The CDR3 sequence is CASSLARGTGELFF. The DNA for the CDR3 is TGTGCCAGCAGCTTAGCTAGGGGCACCGGGGAGCTGTTTTTT. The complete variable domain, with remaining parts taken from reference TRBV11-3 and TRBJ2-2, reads EAGVVQSPRYKIIEKKQPVAFWCNPISGHNTLYWYLQNLGQGPELLIRYENEEAVDDSQLPKDRFSAERLKGVDSTLKIQPAELGDSAVYLCASSLARGTGELFFGEGSRLTVL.

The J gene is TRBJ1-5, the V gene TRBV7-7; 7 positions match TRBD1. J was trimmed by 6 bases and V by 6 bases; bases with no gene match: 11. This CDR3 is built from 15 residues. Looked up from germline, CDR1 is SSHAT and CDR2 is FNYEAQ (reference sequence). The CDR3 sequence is CASREDRPPVQPQHF. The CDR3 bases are TGTGCCAGCAGGGAGGACAGGCCGCCGGTTCAGCCCCAGCATTTT.

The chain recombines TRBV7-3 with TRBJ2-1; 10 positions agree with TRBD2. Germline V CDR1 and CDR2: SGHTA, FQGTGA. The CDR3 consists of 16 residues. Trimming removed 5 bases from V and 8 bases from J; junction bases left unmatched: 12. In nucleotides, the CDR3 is TGTGCCAGCAGCGCAAAAGCGGGGGGGCCTGTGGATGAGCAGTTCTTC. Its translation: CASSAKAGGPVDEQFF.

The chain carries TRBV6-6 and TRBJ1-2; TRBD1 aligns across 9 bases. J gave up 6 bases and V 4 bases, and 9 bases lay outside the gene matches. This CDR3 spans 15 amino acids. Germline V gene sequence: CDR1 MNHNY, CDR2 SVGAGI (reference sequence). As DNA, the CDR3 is TGTGCCAGCAGTTCCGCCTGGGACAGGGCCGATGGCTACACCTTC. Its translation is CASSSAWDRADGYTF.

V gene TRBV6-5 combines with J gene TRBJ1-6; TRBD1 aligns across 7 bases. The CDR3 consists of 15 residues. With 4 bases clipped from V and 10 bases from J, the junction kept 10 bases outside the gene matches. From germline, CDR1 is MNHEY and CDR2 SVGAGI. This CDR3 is CASSSSGQGGSPLHF. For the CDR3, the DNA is TGTGCCAGCAGTTCGTCGGGGCAGGGGGGCTCACCCCTCCACTTT.

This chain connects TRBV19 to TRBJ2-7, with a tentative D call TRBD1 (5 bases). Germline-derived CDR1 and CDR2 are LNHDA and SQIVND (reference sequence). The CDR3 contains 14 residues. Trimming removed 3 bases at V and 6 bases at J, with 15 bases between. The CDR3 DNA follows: TGTGCCAGTAGTATCGGGCAGGGAACCGGCGAGCAGTACTTC. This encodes CASSIGQGTGEQYF.

The chain's CDR3 is CASSLRPGGLFGYTF. The CDR3 nucleotides read TGTGCCAGCAGCTTGCGGCCAGGGGGGCTCTTTGGCTACACCTTC. This chain connects TRBV5-6 to TRBJ1-2, with 7 bases that match TRBD1. V shed 1 base, J shed 7 bases, and the junction held 10 bases outside the gene matches. CDR1 and CDR2 from the germline V gene are SGHDT and YYEEEE. The CDR3 consists of 15 residues.

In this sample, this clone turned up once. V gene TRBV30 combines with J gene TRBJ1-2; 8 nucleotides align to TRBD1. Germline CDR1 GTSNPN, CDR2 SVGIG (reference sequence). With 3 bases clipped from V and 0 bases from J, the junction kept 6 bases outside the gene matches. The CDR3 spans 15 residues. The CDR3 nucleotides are TGTGCCTGGAGGCCCAGGGGGCTACCTAACTATGGCTACACCTTC. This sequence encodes CAWRPRGLPNYGYTF.

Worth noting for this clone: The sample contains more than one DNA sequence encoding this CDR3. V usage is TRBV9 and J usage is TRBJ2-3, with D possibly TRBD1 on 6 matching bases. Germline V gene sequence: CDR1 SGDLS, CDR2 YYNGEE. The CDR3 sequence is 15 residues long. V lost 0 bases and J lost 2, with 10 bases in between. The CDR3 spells CASSVGGGNTDTQYF. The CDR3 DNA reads TGTGCCAGCAGCGTAGGAGGGGGTAACACAGATACGCAGTATTTT.

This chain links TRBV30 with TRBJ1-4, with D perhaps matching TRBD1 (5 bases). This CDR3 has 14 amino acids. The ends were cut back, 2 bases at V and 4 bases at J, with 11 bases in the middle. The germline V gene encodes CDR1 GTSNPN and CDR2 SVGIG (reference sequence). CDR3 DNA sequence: TGTGCCTGGAGTCCTACAGGACGTAATGAAAAACTGTTTTTT. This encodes CAWSPTGRNEKLFF.

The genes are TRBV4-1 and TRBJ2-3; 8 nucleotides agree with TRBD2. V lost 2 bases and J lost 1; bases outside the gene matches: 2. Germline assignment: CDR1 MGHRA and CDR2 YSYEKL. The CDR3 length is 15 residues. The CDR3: CASSQPLAGTDTQYF. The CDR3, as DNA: TGCGCCAGCAGCCAACCACTAGCGGGCACAGATACGCAGTATTTT.

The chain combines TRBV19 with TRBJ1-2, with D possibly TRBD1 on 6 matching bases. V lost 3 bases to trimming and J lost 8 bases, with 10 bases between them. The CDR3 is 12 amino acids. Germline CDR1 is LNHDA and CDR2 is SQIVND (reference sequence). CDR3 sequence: CASSMSRGGYTF. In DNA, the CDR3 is TGTGCCAGTAGTATGAGCAGGGGAGGCTACACCTTC.

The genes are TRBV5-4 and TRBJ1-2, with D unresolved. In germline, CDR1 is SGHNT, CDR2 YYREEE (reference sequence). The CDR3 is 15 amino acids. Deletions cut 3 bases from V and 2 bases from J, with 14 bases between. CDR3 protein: CASSSPGRSNYGYTF. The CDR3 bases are TGTGCCAGCAGCTCGCCGGGAAGGAGCAACTATGGCTACACCTTC.

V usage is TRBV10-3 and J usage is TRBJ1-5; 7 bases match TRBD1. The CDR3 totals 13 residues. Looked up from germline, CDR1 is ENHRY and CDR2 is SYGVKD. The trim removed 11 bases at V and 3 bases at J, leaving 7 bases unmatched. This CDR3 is CAVTDRDNQPQHF. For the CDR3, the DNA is TGTGCCGTGACAGACAGGGACAATCAGCCCCAGCATTTT.

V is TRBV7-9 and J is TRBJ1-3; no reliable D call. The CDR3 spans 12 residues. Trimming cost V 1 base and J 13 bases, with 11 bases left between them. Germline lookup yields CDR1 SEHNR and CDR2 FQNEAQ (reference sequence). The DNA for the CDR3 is TGTGCCAGCAGCTTAGTAGCAGCCGAGATATATTTT. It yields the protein CASSLVAAEIYF.

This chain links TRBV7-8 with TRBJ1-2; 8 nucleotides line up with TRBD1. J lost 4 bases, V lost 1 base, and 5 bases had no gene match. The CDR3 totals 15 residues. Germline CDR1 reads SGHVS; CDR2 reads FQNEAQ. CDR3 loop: CASSLVGQDIYGYTF. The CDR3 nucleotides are TGTGCCAGCAGCTTAGTGGGACAGGATATCTATGGCTACACCTTC.

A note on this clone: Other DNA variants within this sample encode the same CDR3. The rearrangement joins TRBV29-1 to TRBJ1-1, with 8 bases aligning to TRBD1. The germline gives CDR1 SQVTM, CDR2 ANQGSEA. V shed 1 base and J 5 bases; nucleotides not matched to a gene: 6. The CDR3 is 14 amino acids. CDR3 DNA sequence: TGCAGCGTTGAAGGAAGACAGGGGATTACTGAAGCTTTCTTT. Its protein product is CSVEGRQGITEAFF.

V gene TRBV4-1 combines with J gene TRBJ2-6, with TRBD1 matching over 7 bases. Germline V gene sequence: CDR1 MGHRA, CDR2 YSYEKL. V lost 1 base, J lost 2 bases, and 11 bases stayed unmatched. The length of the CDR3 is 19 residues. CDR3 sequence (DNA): TGCGCCAGCAGCCAAGGGAGGAGACAGGGTAGACCTGGGGCCAACGTCCTGACTTTC. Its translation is CASSQGRRQGRPGANVLTF.

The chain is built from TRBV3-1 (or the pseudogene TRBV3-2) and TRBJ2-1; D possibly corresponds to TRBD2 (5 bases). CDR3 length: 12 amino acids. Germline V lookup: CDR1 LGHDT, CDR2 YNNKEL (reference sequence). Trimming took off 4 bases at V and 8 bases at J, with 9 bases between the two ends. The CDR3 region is CASSPSGDEQFF. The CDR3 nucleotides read TGTGCCAGCAGCCCCTCCGGGGATGAGCAGTTCTTC.

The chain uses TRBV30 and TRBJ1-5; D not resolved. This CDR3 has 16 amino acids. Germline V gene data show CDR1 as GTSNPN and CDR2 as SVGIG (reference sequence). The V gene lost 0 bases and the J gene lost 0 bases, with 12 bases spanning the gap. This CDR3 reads CAWSVLGRYSNQPQHF. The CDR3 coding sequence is TGTGCCTGGAGTGTACTCGGGAGATATAGCAATCAGCCCCAGCATTTT.

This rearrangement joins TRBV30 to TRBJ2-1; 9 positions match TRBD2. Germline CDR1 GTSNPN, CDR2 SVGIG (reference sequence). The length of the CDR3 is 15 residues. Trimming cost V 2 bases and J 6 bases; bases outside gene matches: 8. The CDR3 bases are TGTGCCTGGAGTAAGTTCCGCGGGGGGGCCAATGAGCAGTTCTTC. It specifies CAWSKFRGGANEQFF.